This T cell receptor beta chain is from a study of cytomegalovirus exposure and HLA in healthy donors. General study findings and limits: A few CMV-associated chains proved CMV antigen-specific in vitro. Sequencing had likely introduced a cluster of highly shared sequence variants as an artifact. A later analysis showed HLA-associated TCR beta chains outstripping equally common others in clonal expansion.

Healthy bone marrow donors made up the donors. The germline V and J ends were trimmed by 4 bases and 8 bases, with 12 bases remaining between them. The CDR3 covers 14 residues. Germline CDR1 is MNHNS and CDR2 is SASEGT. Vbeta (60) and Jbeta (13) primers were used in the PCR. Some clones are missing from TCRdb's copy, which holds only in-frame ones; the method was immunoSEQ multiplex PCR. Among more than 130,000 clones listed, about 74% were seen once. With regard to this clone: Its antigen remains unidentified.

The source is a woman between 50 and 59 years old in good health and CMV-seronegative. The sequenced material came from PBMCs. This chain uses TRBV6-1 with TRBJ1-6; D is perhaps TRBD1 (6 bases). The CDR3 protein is CASSAPGHYSPLHF. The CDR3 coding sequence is TGTGCCAGCAGTGCACCGGGACACTATTCACCCCTCCACTTT.